This T cell receptor beta chain was obtained from a study of CD8 T cells in Susac syndrome. Reverse transcription used about 0.45 to 1 ug RNA and random hexamers. TCR beta CDR3 was amplified by immunoSEQ covering 54 Vbeta and 13 Jbeta. Using its own MiXCR run on the immunoSEQ multiplex PCR reads, TCRdb lists one record per CDR3 protein. The repertoire consists of 150,000 to 200,000 distinct CDR3 sequences, with approximately 96% occurring once and the leading ten covering under 0.15%. V gave up 11 bases and J gave up 9 bases, with 20 bases separating them. The CDR3 consists of 13 residues. Germline V gene lookup returns CDR1 SNHLY and CDR2 FYNNEI. This clonotype has just one count.

This TCR derives from a human donor in good health. Sequenced material: CD4+ T cells from PBMCs. This rearrangement joins TRBV2 to TRBJ1-3; D is ambiguous. CDR3 amino acids: CASAPGSGGTIYF. CDR3 coding DNA: TGTGCCTCAGCCCCGGGCTCTGGAGGCACCATATATTTT.